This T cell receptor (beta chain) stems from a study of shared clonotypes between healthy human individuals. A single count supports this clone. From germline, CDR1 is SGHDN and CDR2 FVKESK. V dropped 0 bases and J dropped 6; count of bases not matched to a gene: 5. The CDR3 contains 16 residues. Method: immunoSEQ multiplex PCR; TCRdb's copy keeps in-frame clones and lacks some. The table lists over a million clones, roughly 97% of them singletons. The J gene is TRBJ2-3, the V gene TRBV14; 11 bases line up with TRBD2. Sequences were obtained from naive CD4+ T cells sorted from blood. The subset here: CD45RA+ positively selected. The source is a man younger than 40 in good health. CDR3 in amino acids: CASSQELAGALDTQYF. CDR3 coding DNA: TGTGCCAGCAGCCAAGAACTAGCGGGAGCCTTGGATACGCAGTATTTT.